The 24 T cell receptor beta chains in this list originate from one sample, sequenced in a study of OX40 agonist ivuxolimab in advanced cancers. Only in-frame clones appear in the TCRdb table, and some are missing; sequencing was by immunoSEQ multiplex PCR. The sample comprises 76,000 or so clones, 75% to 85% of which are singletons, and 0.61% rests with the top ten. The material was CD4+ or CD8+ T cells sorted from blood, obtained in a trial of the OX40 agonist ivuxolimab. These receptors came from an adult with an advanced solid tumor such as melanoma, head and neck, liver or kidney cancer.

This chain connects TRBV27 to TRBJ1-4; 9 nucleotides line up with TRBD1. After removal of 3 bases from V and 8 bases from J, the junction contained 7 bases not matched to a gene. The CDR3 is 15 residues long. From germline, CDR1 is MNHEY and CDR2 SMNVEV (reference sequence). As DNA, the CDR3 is TGTGCCAGCAGTTTTCGGGACAGGGTACACGAAAAACTGTTTTTT. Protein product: CASSFRDRVHEKLFF.

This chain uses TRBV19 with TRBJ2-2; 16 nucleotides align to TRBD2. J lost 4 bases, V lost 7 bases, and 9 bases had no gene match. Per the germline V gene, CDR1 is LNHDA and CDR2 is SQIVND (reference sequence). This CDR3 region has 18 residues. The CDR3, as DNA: TGTGCCAGTAAAGGTGGGACTAGCGGGGGGGCCGTCACCGGGGAGCTGTTTTTT. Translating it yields CASKGGTSGGAVTGELFF.

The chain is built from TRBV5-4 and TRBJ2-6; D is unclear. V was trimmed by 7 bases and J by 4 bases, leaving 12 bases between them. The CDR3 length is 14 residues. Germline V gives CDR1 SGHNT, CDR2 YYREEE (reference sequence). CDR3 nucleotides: TGTGCCAGCTCTAAGGGTGAAGGGGCCAACGTCCTGACTTTC. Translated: CASSKGEGANVLTF.

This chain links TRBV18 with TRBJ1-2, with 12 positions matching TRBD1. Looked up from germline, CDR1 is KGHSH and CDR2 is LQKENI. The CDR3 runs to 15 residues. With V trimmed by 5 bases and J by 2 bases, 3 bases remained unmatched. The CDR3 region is CASSSGQGANYGYTF. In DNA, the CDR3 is TGTGCCAGCTCATCGGGACAGGGGGCAAACTATGGCTACACCTTC. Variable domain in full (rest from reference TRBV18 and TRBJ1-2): NAGVMQNPRHLVRRRGQEARLRCSPMKGHSHVYWYRQLPEEGLKFMVYLQKENIIDESGMPKERFSAEFPKEGPSILRIQQVVRGDSAAYFCASSSGQGANYGYTFGSGTRLTVV.

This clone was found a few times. The CDR3 is CASGVNSPLHF. Written as DNA, the CDR3 is TGTGCCTCCGGCGTTAATTCACCCCTCCACTTT. The chain links TRBV6-5 to TRBJ1-6; unclear D gene. The CDR3 loop spans 11 amino acids. Germline V CDR1 and CDR2: MNHEY, SVGAGI. V lost 11 bases, J lost 6 bases, and 8 bases lay in between.

The CDR3 sequence: CASGYGGAVEQYF. CDR3 sequence (DNA): TGTGCTAGTGGATATGGGGGGGCTGTGGAGCAGTACTTC. This chain connects TRBV12-5 to TRBJ2-7, with D maybe TRBD2 (7 bases). The CDR3 is 13 residues long. Germline V gene sequence: CDR1 LGHNT, CDR2 FRNRAP. Trimming removed 6 bases from V and 7 bases from J, with 16 bases in between.

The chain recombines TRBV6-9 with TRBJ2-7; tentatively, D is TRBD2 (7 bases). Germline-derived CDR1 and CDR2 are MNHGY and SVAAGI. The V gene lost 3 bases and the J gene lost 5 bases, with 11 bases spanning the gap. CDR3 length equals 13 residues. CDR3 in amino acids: CASSYRGGDEQYF. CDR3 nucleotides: TGTGCCAGCAGTTACAGGGGAGGGGACGAGCAGTACTTC.

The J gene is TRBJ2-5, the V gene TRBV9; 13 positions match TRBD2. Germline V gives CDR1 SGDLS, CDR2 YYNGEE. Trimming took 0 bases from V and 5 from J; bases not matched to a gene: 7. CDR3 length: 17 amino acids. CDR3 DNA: TGTGCCAGCAGCGTAGACTCGGGACTAGCGGGGCTGGAGACCCAGTACTTC. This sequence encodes CASSVDSGLAGLETQYF.

DNA for the CDR3: TGCGCCAGCAGCCAAGACGGACAGGGGCTGTCCAAAAACATTCAGTACTTC. This translates into CASSQDGQGLSKNIQYF. The chain is built from TRBV4-3 and TRBJ2-4, with 9 nucleotides matching TRBD1. Germline V CDR1 and CDR2: LGHNA, YSLEER. V gave up 0 bases and J gave up 2 bases; unmatched junction bases: 5. The CDR3 extends over 17 amino acids.

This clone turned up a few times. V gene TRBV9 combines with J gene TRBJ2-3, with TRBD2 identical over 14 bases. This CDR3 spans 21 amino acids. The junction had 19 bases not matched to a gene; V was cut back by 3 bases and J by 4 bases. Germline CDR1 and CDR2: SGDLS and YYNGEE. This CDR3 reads CASSALYVRPGLAGAADTQYF. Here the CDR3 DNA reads TGTGCCAGCAGCGCACTATACGTCCGCCCGGGACTAGCGGGGGCAGCAGATACGCAGTATTTT.

CDR3 loop: CASSQGRDRGSPSTDTQYF. For the CDR3, the DNA is TGCGCCAGCAGCCAAGGCCGGGACAGAGGATCTCCTAGCACAGATACGCAGTATTTT. The chain is built from TRBV4-3 and TRBJ2-3, with TRBD1 matching over 7 bases. The junction had 13 bases not matched to a gene; V was cut back by 1 base and J by 0 bases. The CDR3 spans 19 residues. CDR1 is LGHNA, CDR2 YSLEER, per germline.

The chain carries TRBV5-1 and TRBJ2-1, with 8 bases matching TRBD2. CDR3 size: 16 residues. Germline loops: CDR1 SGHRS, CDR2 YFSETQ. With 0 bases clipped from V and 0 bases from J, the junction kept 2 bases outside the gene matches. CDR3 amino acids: CASSLGGLDSYNEQFF. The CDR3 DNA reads TGCGCCAGCAGCTTGGGGGGACTAGACTCCTACAATGAGCAGTTCTTC.

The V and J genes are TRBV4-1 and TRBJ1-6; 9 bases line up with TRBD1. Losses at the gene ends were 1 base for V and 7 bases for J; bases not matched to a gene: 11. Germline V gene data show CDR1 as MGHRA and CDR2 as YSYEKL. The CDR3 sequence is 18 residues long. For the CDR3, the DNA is TGCGCCAGCAGCCAAGGAACCGGGACAGGGTTAAGGAATTCACCCCTCCACTTT. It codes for CASSQGTGTGLRNSPLHF.

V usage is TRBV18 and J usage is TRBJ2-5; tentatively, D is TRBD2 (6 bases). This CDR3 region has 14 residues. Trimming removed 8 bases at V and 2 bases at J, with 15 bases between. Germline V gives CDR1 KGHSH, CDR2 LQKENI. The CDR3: CASKPGVGQETQYF. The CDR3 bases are TGTGCCAGCAAGCCGGGGGTCGGGCAAGAGACCCAGTACTTC.

The CDR3 DNA follows: TGTGCCATCAGGGAGGAGCACACTGAAGCTTTCTTT. The encoded protein is CAIREEHTEAFF. J is TRBJ1-1 and V is TRBV10-3; D ambiguous. This CDR3 region has 12 residues. Trimming removed 6 bases from V and 3 bases from J, with 8 bases in between. The germline V gene has CDR1 ENHRY and CDR2 SYGVKD.

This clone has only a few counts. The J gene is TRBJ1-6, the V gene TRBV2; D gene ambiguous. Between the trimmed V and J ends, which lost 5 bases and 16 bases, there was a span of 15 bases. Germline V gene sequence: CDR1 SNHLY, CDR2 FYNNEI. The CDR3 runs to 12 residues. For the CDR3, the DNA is TGTGCCAGCAGTCCCGAGACGGTCCCTCTCCACTTT. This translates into CASSPETVPLHF. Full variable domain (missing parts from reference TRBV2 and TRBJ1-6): EPEVTQTPSHQVTQMGQEVILRCVPISNHLYFYWYRQILGQKVEFLVSFYNNEISEKSEIFDDQFSVERPDGSNFTLKIRSTKLEDSAMYFCASSPETVPLHFGNGTRLTVT.

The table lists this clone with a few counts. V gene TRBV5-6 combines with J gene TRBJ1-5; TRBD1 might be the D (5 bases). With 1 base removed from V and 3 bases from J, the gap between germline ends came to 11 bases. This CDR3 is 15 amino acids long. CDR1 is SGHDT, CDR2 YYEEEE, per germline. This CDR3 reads CASSLRSRDNQPQHF. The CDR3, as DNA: TGTGCCAGCAGCTTGAGGAGCAGGGACAATCAGCCCCAGCATTTT.

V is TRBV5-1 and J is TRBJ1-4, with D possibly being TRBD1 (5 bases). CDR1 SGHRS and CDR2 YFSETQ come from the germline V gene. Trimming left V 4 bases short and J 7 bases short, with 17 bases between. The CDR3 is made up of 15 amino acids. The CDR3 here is CASSPQEVLSEKLFF. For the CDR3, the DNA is TGCGCCAGCAGCCCACAGGAGGTTTTGAGTGAAAAACTGTTTTTT.

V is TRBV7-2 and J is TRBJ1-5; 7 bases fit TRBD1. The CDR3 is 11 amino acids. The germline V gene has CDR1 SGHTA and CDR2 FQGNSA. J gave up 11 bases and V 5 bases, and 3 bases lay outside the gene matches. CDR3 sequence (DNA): TGTGCCAGCAGCCAGGGGGGGGCCCAGCATTTT. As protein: CASSQGGAQHF.

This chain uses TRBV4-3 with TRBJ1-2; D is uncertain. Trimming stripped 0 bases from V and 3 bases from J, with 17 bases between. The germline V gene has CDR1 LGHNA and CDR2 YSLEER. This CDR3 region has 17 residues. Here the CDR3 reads CASSQDYGTGLDYGYTF. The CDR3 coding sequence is TGCGCCAGCAGCCAAGATTACGGAACGGGTCTGGACTATGGCTACACCTTC.

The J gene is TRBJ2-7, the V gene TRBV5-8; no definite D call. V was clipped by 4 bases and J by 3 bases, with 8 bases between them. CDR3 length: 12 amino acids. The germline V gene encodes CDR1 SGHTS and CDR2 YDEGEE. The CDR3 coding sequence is TGTGCCAGCAGCCGGGCCCACTACGAGCAGTACTTC. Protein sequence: CASSRAHYEQYF.

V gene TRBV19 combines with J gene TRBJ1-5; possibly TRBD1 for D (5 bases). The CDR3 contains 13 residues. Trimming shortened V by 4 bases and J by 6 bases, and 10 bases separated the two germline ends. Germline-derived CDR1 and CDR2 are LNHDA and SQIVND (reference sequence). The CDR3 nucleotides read TGTGCCAGTAGTAGTGACAGTACTCAGCCCCAGCATTTT. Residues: CASSSDSTQPQHF. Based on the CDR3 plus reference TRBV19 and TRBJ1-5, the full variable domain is DGGITQSPKYLFRKEGQNVTLSCEQNLNHDAMYWYRQDPGQGLRLIYYSQIVNDFQKGDIAEGYSVSREKKESFPLTVTSAQKNPTAFYLCASSSDSTQPQHFGDGTRLSIL.

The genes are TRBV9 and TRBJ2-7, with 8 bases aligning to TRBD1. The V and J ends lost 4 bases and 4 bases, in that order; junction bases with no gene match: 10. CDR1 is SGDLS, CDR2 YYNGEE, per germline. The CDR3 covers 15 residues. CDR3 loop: CASSLNAGGAYEQYF. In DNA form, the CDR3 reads TGTGCCAGCAGCTTGAACGCAGGGGGCGCATACGAGCAGTACTTC.

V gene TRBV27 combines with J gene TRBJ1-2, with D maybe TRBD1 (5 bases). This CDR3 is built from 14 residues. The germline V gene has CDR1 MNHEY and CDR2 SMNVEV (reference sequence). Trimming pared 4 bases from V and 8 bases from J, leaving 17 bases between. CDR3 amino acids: CASSSVGTTYGYTF. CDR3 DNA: TGTGCCAGCAGTTCCGTCGGGACGACCTACGGCTACACCTTC.